Described below is a single TCR beta chain sequence and its context. The antigen remains unidentified. The TCRbeta library incorporated unique molecular identifiers. TCRdb fed the PCR reads into MiXCR, producing one record per CDR3 protein. The sample lists approximately 210,000 distinct CDR3 sequences, about a sixth occurring once. The data stem from a study of T-cell reconstitution after alpha-beta-depleted transplantation in children. Study conclusions and caveats: Some patients owed their high day-60 TCRbeta diversity to surviving recipient T cells and thymic progenitors.

The sequence was collected from a male patient under 10 years old who had a stem cell transplant for acute lymphoblastic leukemia, so the T cells may come from the graft donor. The sample consisted of PBMCs, mostly from graft donor cells, taken 360 days after TCRalphabeta/CD19-depleted stem cell transplant.

The CDR3 loop is CASSSRRGSNQPQHF. The CDR3 nucleotides are TGTGCCAGCAGCTCGAGGAGGGGGAGCAATCAGCCCCAGCATTTT. The chain joins TRBV7-8 to TRBJ1-5; D perhaps matches TRBD1 (6 bases). This CDR3 has 15 residues. Looked up from germline, CDR1 is SGHVS and CDR2 is FQNEAQ. V dropped 4 bases and J dropped 1 base, with 11 bases sitting between them.